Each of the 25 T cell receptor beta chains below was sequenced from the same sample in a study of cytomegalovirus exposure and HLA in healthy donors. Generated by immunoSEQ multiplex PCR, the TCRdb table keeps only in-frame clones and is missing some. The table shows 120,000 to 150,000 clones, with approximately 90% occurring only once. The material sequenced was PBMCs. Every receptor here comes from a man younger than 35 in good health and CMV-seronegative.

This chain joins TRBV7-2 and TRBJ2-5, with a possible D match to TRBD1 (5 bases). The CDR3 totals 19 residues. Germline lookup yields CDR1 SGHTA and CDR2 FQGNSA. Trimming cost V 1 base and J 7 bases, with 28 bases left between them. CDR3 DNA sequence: TGTGCCAGCAGCTTAGTGACAGCGCGATCTATGAGAGGTTTTGGGACCCAGTACTTC. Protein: CASSLVTARSMRGFGTQYF. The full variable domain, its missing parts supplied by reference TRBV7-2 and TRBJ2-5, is GAGVSQSPSNKVTEKGKDVELRCDPISGHTALYWYRQSLGQGLEFLIYFQGNSAPDKSGLPSDRFSAERTGGSVSTLTIQRTQQEDSAVYLCASSLVTARSMRGFGTQYFGPGTRLLVL.

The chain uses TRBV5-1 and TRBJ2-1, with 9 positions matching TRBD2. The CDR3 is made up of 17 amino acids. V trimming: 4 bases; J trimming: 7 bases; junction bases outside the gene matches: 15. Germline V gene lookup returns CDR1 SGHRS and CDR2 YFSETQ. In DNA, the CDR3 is TGCGCCAGCAGCCCGTTAACAGGGAGGCTAGCGGGAAATGAGCAGTTCTTC. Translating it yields CASSPLTGRLAGNEQFF. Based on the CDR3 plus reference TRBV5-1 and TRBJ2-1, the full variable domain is KAGVTQTPRYLIKTRGQQVTLSCSPISGHRSVSWYQQTPGQGLQFLFEYFSETQRNKGNFPGRFSGRQFSNSRSEMNVSTLELGDSALYLCASSPLTGRLAGNEQFFGPGTRLTVL.

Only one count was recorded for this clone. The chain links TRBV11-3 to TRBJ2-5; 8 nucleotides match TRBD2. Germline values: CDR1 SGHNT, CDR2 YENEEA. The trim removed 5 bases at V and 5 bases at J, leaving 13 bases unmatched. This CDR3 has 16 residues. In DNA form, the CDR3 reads TGTGCCAGCAGCCCAGTTTCCGGGAGGGCCGGGGAGACCCAGTACTTC. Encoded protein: CASSPVSGRAGETQYF.

The CDR3 nucleotides read TGTGCCAGCAGTTATACTAGTCCGAATAACAATGAGCAGTTCTTC. Its translation: CASSYTSPNNNEQFF. This chain uses TRBV6-5 with TRBJ2-1; D is perhaps TRBD2 (5 bases). Germline V gives CDR1 MNHEY, CDR2 SVGAGI. V gave up 3 bases and J gave up 5 bases, with 14 bases separating them. The CDR3 contains 15 residues.

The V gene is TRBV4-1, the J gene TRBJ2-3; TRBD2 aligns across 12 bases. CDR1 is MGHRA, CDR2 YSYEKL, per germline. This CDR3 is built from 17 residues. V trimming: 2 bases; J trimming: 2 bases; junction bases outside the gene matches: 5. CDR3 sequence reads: CASSQRWTSGDTDTQYF. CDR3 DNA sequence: TGCGCCAGCAGCCAACGCTGGACTAGCGGGGACACAGATACGCAGTATTTT.

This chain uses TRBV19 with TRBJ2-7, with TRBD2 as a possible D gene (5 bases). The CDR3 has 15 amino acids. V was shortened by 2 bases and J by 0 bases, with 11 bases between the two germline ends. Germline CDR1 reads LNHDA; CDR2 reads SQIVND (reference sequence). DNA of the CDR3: TGTGCCAGTAGTATATCCCCTAGCAGCTCCTACGAGCAGTACTTC. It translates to CASSISPSSSYEQYF.

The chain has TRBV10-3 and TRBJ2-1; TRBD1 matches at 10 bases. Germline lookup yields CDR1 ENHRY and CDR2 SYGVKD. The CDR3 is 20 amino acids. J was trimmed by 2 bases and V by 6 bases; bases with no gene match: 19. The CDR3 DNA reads TGTGCCATCAGCGATACTCCGACAGGGGGCGATTCTTTAACCTACAATGAGCAGTTCTTC. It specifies CAISDTPTGGDSLTYNEQFF.

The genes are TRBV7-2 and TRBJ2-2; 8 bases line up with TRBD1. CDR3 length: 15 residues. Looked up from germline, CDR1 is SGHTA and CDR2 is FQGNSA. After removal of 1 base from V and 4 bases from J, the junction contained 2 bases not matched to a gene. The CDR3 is CASSLGTGTTGELFF. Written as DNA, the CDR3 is TGTGCCAGCAGCTTAGGGACAGGGACCACCGGGGAGCTGTTTTTT.

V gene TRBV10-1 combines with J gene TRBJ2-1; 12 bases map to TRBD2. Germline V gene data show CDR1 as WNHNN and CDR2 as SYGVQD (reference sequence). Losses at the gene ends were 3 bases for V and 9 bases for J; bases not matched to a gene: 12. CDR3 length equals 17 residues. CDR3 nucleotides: TGCGCCAGCAGTGATAGGAGGAGGACTAGCGGGATATTTGAGCAGTTCTTC. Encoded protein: CASSDRRRTSGIFEQFF.

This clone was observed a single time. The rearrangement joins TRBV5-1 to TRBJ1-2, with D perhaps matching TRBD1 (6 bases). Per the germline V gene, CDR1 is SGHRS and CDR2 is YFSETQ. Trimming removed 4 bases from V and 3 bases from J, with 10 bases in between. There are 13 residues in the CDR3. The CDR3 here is CASSPGQHYGYTF. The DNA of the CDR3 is TGCGCCAGCAGCCCAGGACAGCACTATGGCTACACCTTC.

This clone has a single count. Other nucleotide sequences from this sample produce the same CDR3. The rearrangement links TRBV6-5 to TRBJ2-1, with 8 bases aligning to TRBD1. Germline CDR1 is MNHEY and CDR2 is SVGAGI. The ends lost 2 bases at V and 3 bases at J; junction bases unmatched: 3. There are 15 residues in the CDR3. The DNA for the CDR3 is TGTGCCAGCAGTTACGGGACAGGTAACTACAATGAGCAGTTCTTC. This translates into CASSYGTGNYNEQFF.

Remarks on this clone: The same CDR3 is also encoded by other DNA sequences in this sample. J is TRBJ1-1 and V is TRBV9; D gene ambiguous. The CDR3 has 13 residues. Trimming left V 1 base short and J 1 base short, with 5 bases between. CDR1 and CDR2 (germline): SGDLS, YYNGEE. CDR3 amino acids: CASSVSQNTEAFF. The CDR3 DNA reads TGTGCCAGCAGCGTAAGCCAGAACACTGAAGCTTTCTTT.

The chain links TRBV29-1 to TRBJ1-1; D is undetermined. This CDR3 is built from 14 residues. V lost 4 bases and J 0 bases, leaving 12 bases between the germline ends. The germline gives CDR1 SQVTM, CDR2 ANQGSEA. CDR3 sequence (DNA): TGCAGCGTTGGCGGACTGTTAATGAACACTGAAGCTTTCTTT. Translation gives CSVGGLLMNTEAFF. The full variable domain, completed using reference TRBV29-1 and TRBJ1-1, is SAVISQKPSRDICQRGTSLTIQCQVDSQVTMMFWYRQQPGQSLTLIATANQGSEATYESGFVIDKFPISRPNLTFSTLTVSNMSPEDSSIYLCSVGGLLMNTEAFFGQGTRLTVV.

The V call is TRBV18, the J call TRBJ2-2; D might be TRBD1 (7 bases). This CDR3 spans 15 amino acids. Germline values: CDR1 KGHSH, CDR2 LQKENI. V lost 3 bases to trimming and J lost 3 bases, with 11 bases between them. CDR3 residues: CASSPAGQHTGELFF. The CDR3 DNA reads TGTGCCAGCTCACCGGCGGGACAGCACACCGGGGAGCTGTTTTTT. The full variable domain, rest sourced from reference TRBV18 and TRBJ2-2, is NAGVMQNPRHLVRRRGQEARLRCSPMKGHSHVYWYRQLPEEGLKFMVYLQKENIIDESGMPKERFSAEFPKEGPSILRIQQVVRGDSAAYFCASSPAGQHTGELFFGEGSRLTVL.

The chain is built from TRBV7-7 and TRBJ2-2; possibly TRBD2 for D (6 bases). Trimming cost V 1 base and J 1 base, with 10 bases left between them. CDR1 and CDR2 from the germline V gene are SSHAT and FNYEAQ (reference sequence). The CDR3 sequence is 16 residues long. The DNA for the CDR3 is TGTGCCAGCAGCTTAGGTGGGGGGTTGAACACCGGGGAGCTGTTTTTT. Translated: CASSLGGGLNTGELFF.

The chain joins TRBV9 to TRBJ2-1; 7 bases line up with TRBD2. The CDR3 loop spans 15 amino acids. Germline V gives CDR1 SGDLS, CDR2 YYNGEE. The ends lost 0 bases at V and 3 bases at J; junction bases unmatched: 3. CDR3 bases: TGTGCCAGCAGCGTAGAGGGACTAAACTACAATGAGCAGTTCTTC. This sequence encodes CASSVEGLNYNEQFF.

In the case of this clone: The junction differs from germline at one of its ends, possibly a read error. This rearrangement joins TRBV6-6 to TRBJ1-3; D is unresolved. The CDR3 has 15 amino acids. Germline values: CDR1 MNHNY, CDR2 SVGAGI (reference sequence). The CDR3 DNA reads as TGTGCCAGCAGCCCCGACCTAGGCTCTAGAAACACCATATATTTT. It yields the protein CASSPDLGSRNTIYF.

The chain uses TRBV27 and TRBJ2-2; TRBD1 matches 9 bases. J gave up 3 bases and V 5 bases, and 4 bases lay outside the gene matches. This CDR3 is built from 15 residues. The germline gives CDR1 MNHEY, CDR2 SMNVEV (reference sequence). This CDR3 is CASSPGTGYTGELFF. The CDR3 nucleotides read TGTGCCAGCAGTCCAGGGACAGGGTACACCGGGGAGCTGTTTTTT.

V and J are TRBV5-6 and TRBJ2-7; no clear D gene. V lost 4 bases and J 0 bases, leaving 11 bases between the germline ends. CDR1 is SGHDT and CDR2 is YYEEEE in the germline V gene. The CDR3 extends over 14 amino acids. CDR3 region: CASSPDGLSYEQYF. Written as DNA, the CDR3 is TGTGCCAGCAGCCCGGATGGGCTCTCCTACGAGCAGTACTTC.

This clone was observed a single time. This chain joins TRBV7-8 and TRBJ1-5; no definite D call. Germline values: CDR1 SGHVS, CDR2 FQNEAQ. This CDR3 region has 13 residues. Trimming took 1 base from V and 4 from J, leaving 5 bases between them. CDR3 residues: CASSLGQNQPQHF. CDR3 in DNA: TGTGCCAGCAGCTTAGGCCAGAATCAGCCCCAGCATTTT.

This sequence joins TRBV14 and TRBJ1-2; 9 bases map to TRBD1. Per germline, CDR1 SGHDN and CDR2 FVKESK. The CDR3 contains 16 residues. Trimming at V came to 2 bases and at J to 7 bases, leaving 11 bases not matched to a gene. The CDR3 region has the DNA TGTGCCAGCAGCCAATTTGTCTTCGGGACAGGGTCTGGCTACACCTTC. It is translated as CASSQFVFGTGSGYTF.

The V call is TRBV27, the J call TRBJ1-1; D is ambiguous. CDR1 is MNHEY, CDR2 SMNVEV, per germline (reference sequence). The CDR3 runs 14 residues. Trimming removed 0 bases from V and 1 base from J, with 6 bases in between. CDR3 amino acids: CASSLSPQNTEAFF. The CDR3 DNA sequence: TGTGCCAGCAGTTTATCTCCCCAGAACACTGAAGCTTTCTTT.

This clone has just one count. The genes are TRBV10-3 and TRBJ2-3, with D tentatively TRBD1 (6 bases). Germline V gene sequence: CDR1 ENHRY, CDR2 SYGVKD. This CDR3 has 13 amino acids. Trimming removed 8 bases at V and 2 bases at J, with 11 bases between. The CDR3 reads CAISGGNTDTQYF. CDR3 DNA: TGTGCCATCTCTGGGGGCAACACAGATACGCAGTATTTT.

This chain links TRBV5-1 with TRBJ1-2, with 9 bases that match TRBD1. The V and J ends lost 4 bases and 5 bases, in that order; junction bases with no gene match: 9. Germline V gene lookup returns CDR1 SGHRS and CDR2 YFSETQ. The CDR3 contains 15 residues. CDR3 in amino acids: CASSETLQGAYGYTF. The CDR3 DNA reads TGCGCCAGCAGCGAAACCCTACAGGGGGCTTATGGCTACACCTTC.

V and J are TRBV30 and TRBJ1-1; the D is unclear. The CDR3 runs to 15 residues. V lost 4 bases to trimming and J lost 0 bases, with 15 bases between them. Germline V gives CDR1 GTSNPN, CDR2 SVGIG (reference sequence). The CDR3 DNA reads TGTGCCTGGAACCGCAGGCAACGGTTGAACACTGAAGCTTTCTTT. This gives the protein CAWNRRQRLNTEAFF. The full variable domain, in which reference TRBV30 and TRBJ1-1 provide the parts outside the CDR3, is SQTIHQWPATLVQPVGSPLSLECTVEGTSNPNLYWYRQAAGRGLQLLFYSVGIGQISSEVPQNLSASRPQDRQFILSSKKLLLSDSGFYLCAWNRRQRLNTEAFFGQGTRLTVV.